These T cell receptor beta chains were read from a single sample in a study of cytomegalovirus exposure and HLA in healthy donors. The assay was immunoSEQ multiplex PCR, and TCRdb's table has in-frame clones only and misses some. The sample carries hundreds of thousands of clones, more than 75% recorded once. Sequencing was done on a sample of PBMCs. The receptors stem from a woman under 40 in good health and CMV-seropositive. The CDR3 runs from the conserved cysteine through the conserved F or W. A D gene is named only where the DNA matches it firmly. Not every row has a clone size; where given, it reads once, few, many or a size class.

j_call	d_call	v_call	clone_size	cdr3_nt	cdr3_aa
TRBJ2-3	TRBD2	TRBV5-1	-	TGCGCCAGCAAAAGGACGGGGGGTTTCATAGATACGCAGTATTTT	CASKRTGGFIDTQYF
TRBJ1-2	-	TRBV27	-	TGTGCCAGCAAGTTTGGAAATCTAGCTAACTATGGCTACACCTTC	CASKFGNLANYGYTF
TRBJ2-1	TRBD2	TRBV7-6	-	TGTGCCAGCAGCAAGACTAGCCCCAGCAATGAGCAGTTCTTC	CASSKTSPSNEQFF
TRBJ1-4	-	TRBV27	-	TGTGCCAGCCGAGGTCAGGGCAGAGAAAAACTGTTTTTT	CASRGQGREKLFF
TRBJ2-6	-	TRBV4-2	once	TGTGCCAGCAGCCAGTCCCTTTTCTCTGGGGCCAACGTCCTGACTTTC	CASSQSLFSGANVLTF
TRBJ1-1	TRBD1	TRBV9	-	TGTGCCAGCAGCGTAGCTGGGGACAGGGTGGCTGAAGCTTTCTTT	CASSVAGDRVAEAFF
TRBJ2-7	-	TRBV27	once	TGTGCCAGCATGGCCTTTGACGGACAGCGGTACGAGCAGTACTTC	CASMAFDGQRYEQYF
TRBJ1-4	TRBD1	TRBV4-1	-	TGCGCCAGCAGCCAAAGTACAGGGGGCGCAACTAATGAAAAACTGTTTTTT	CASSQSTGGATNEKLFF
TRBJ2-7	-	TRBV21-1	once	TGTGCCAGCAGCAAAGGGGCAGGGGAGGGCTACGAGCAGTACTTC	CASSKGAGEGYEQYF
TRBJ2-7	TRBD2	TRBV11-3	-	TGTGCCAGCAGCGGACGGACTAGCGGGAGGGGGGGAGAGCAGTACTTC	CASSGRTSGRGGEQYF
TRBJ1-2	TRBD1	TRBV19	-	TGTGCCAGTAGTATCCTCGGGACAGTTATTAACTATGGCTACACCTTC	CASSILGTVINYGYTF
TRBJ2-7	-	TRBV11-3	-	TGTGCCAGCAGCTTAGGCCAGGGAACCTACGAGCAGTACTTC	CASSLGQGTYEQYF
TRBJ2-2	TRBD1	TRBV5-4	-	TGTGCCAGCAGCATATTCGGCGGGACAGGGAGGACCGGGGAGCTGTTTTTT	CASSIFGGTGRTGELFF
TRBJ2-7	TRBD2	TRBV11-3	-	TGTGCCAGCAGCTTGGGACTAGCGGGATTCGACGAGCAGTACTTC	CASSLGLAGFDEQYF
TRBJ2-1	TRBD2	TRBV5-1	once	TGCGCCAGCAGCTTGGCAGAGGAGCGGGAGTCGGGTGAGCAGTTCTTC	CASSLAEERESGEQFF
TRBJ2-7	TRBD1	TRBV6-5	-	TGTGCCAGCAGCCGGACAGGAGCCGAGCAGTACTTC	CASSRTGAEQYF
TRBJ2-3	-	TRBV18	-	TGTGCCAGCTCACCATTGTCCCTAGCGAGGACAGATACGCAGTATTTT	CASSPLSLARTDTQYF
TRBJ1-1	-	TRBV18	-	TGTGCCAGCTCACCTACGCGGGGGCGCGGCACTGAAGCTTTCTTT	CASSPTRGRGTEAFF
TRBJ1-5	-	TRBV6-5	once	TGTGCCAGCAGTTCGACCGGGGGTAGGAATCAGCCCCAGCATTTT	CASSSTGGRNQPQHF
TRBJ1-5	-	TRBV6-1	-	TGTGCCAGCAGAGAAACTCTGCGGTGGGAGAGCAATCAGCCCCAGCATTTT	CASRETLRWESNQPQHF
TRBJ1-2	-	TRBV28	few	TGTGCCAGCAGTTTATGGGGGGACACCTATGGCTACACCTTC	CASSLWGDTYGYTF
TRBJ2-2	-	TRBV7-9	few	TGTGCCAGCAGCTTTATAGGGAGTATCGGGGAGCTGTTTTTT	CASSFIGSIGELFF
TRBJ1-1	TRBD1	TRBV5-5	-	TGTGCCAGCAGCCCGCACGGACAGGGGGCCACTGAAGCTTTCTTT	CASSPHGQGATEAFF
TRBJ1-1	-	TRBV5-1	-	TGCGCCAGCAGCTTGGGGGAGGGGAGGTGGGCTTTCTTT	CASSLGEGRWAFF
TRBJ2-3	-	TRBV6-1	-	TGTGCCAGCAGGCCAGGGCAAATCACAGATACGCAGTATTTT	CASRPGQITDTQYF
TRBJ1-5	-	TRBV30	-	TGTGCCTGGAGTGATCTGAGCAATCAGCCCCAGCATTTT	CAWSDLSNQPQHF